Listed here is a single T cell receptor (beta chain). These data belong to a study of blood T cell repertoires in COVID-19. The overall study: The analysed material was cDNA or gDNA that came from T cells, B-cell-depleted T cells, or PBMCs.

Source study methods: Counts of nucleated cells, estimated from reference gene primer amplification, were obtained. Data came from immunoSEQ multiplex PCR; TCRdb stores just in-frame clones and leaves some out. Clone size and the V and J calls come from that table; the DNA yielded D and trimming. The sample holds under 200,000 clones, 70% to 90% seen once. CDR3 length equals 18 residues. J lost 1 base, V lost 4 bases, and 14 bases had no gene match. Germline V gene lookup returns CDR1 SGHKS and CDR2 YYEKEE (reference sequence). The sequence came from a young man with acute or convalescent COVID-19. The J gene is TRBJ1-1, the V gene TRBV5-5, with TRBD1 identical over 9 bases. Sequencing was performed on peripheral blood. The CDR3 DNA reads TGTGCCAGCAGCCCTTACTTCTACAGGGGGCAAGGGAACACTGAAGCTTTCTTT. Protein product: CASSPYFYRGQGNTEAFF.